The 32 T cell receptor beta chains given below trace back to one sample, sequenced in a study of T cells in Graves' hyperthyroidism and ophthalmopathy. Amplification of TCR beta CDR3 regions was performed using RNA transcripts as template. First-round RT-PCR with HTBI primers amplified the TCR CDR3 region. TCRdb processed the multiplex PCR reads anew with MiXCR; each CDR3 protein has one entry. The sample shows approximately 700,000 distinct CDR3 sequences, roughly 15% of them seen only once. The sequenced sample consisted of blood. Receptors were obtained from a man between 18 and 29 years old with Graves' hyperthyroidism.

The rearrangement joins TRBV10-3 to TRBJ2-7; 10 nucleotides agree with TRBD1. The V gene end was trimmed by 5 bases and the J gene end by 3 bases; junction bases not matched to a gene: 7. Germline lookup yields CDR1 ENHRY and CDR2 SYGVKD. The CDR3 consists of 15 residues. This CDR3 is CAISRPGQGNYEQYF. The CDR3 bases are TGTGCCATCAGTCGCCCGGGACAGGGGAACTACGAGCAGTACTTC.

The chain is built from TRBV18 and TRBJ2-1, with 10 bases matching TRBD1. The V segment lost 2 bases and the J segment 8 bases; nucleotides outside the gene matches: 12. Per the germline V gene, CDR1 is KGHSH and CDR2 is LQKENI. The length of the CDR3 is 17 residues. The chain's CDR3 is CASSPGGARQGADEQFF. For the CDR3, the DNA is TGTGCCAGCTCACCAGGCGGGGCGAGACAGGGGGCCGATGAGCAGTTCTTC.

A few counts support this clonotype. This chain connects TRBV6-5 to TRBJ1-1; D call uncertain. The CDR3 sequence is 14 residues long. CDR1 MNHEY and CDR2 SVGAGI come from the germline V gene. With 0 bases removed from V and 7 bases from J, the gap between germline ends came to 12 bases. The CDR3 coding sequence is TGTGCCAGCAGTTACTCAGGAGCTCGGGGTGAAGCTTTCTTT. This gives the protein CASSYSGARGEAFF.

Only one count was recorded for this clonotype. A much larger clone differs by one base, so this may be a read error. This chain uses TRBV28 with TRBJ1-1; D is ambiguous. CDR1 and CDR2 from the germline V gene are MDHEN and SYDVKM. The CDR3 is made up of 12 amino acids. Trimming removed 7 bases from V and 3 bases from J, with 9 bases in between. Here the CDR3 reads CASTWQDTEAFF. In DNA, the CDR3 is TGTGCCAGCACATGGCAGGACACTGAAGCTTTCTTT.

As regards this clonotype: A much larger clone sits a single nucleotide away, making a read error possible. The chain links TRBV30 to TRBJ2-1, with unresolved D. CDR3 size: 12 residues. Germline V gene lookup returns CDR1 GTSNPN and CDR2 SVGIG (reference sequence). V was trimmed by 1 base and J by 10 bases, leaving 11 bases between them. CDR3 DNA sequence: TGTGCCTGGAGTGCCCTTTGGAGCGAGCAGTTCTTC. Encoded protein: CAWSALWSEQFF.

The table lists this clonotype with many counts. The rearrangement joins TRBV12-3 or TRBV12-4 to TRBJ2-7; D is perhaps TRBD1 (5 bases). The CDR3 covers 14 residues. V dropped 2 bases and J dropped 3 bases, with 11 bases sitting between them. CDR3 loop: CASSLLARVYEQYF. The CDR3 DNA is TGTGCCAGCAGTTTATTGGCCAGGGTCTACGAGCAGTACTTC.

The rearrangement joins TRBV20-1 to TRBJ2-4; 7 positions agree with TRBD2. The CDR3 covers 16 residues. Unmatched junction bases numbered 12, after V lost 2 bases and J lost 5 bases. CDR1 is DFQATT and CDR2 is SNEGSKA in the germline V gene (reference sequence). The DNA of the CDR3 is TGCAGTGCTAGACAACACAAGCGGGACGGGGAAAACATTCAGTACTTC. Residues: CSARQHKRDGENIQYF.

This clonotype was recorded at least ten times. The chain has TRBV2 and TRBJ2-7, with 11 positions matching TRBD2. Germline assignment: CDR1 SNHLY and CDR2 FYNNEI. The CDR3 totals 14 residues. Trimming cost V 7 bases and J 3 bases; bases outside gene matches: 5. The CDR3: CASTSGTSGYEQYF. The CDR3 DNA sequence: TGTGCCAGCACCTCCGGGACTAGCGGCTACGAGCAGTACTTC.

The chain combines TRBV20-1 with TRBJ2-7; a weak D match, TRBD1 (5 bases). V gave up 8 bases and J gave up 0 bases, with 11 bases separating them. The length of the CDR3 is 12 residues. Germline assignment: CDR1 DFQATT and CDR2 SNEGSKA (reference sequence). CDR3 residues: CSMGLSSYEQYF. The CDR3, as DNA: TGCAGTATGGGGCTAAGCTCCTACGAGCAGTACTTC.

This clonotype has just a few counts. This chain connects TRBV19 to TRBJ2-3, with D maybe TRBD2 (6 bases). Germline loops: CDR1 LNHDA, CDR2 SQIVND (reference sequence). This CDR3 spans 13 amino acids. V gave up 3 bases and J gave up 6 bases, with 10 bases separating them. CDR3 bases: TGTGCCAGTAGTATTTCTGGAGGGGATACGCAGTATTTT. Protein sequence: CASSISGGDTQYF.

This clonotype showed up many times. This chain joins TRBV12-3 or TRBV12-4 and TRBJ1-2; D is undetermined. Trimming cost V 5 bases and J 5 bases, with 18 bases left between them. The length of the CDR3 is 15 residues. The CDR3 reads CASSHTTERLYGYTF. The CDR3, as DNA: TGTGCCAGCAGTCACACGACTGAGAGGCTTTATGGCTACACCTTC.

Only a few counts were recorded for this clonotype. The rearrangement joins TRBV20-1 to TRBJ2-7; D remains ambiguous. V was clipped by 0 bases and J by 3 bases, with 6 bases between them. The CDR3 extends over 12 amino acids. CDR1 and CDR2 from the germline V gene are DFQATT and SNEGSKA (reference sequence). The CDR3 sequence is CSAREPNYEQYF. The CDR3 DNA follows: TGCAGTGCTAGAGAACCAAACTACGAGCAGTACTTC.

This clonotype occurred many times. V gene TRBV7-8 combines with J gene TRBJ2-3, with D possibly being TRBD1 or TRBD2 (5 bases each). The CDR3 runs to 15 residues. The germline V gene encodes CDR1 SGHVS and CDR2 FQNEAQ. Trimming removed 5 bases at V and 3 bases at J, with 15 bases between. CDR3 sequence reads: CASSPGARGTDTQYF. CDR3 sequence (DNA): TGTGCCAGCAGCCCCGGGGCCCGAGGTACAGATACGCAGTATTTT.

The chain uses TRBV6-1 and TRBJ2-2, with D uncertain. Trimming removed 8 bases at V and 1 base at J, with 17 bases between. Germline CDR1 and CDR2: MNHNS and SASEGT. The CDR3 length is 16 residues. For the CDR3, the DNA is TGTGCCAGCCGCCGCAGAGTGATTGGGAACACCGGGGAGCTGTTTTTT. This gives the protein CASRRRVIGNTGELFF.

This clonotype was observed at least ten times. The chain joins TRBV6-1 to TRBJ1-6; 7 bases agree with TRBD1. The length of the CDR3 is 15 residues. Germline values: CDR1 MNHNS, CDR2 SASEGT. J was trimmed by 9 bases and V by 6 bases; bases with no gene match: 11. The CDR3 DNA reads TGTGCCAGCAGAGAACGACAGGGAACGACTTCACCCCTCCACTTT. This gives the protein CASRERQGTTSPLHF.

This clonotype was observed many times. This chain uses TRBV20-1 with TRBJ2-1; TRBD2 matches at 12 bases. Looked up from germline, CDR1 is DFQATT and CDR2 is SNEGSKA (reference sequence). V gave up 5 bases and J gave up 1 base; unmatched junction bases: 9. This CDR3 has 17 residues. In nucleotides, the CDR3 is TGCAGTGCTTTATCCGGGACTAGCGGGCGATCCTACAATGAGCAGTTCTTC. Protein sequence: CSALSGTSGRSYNEQFF.

This clonotype has at least ten counts. The chain combines TRBV6-2 or TRBV6-3 with TRBJ2-7; 11 nucleotides agree with TRBD2. V lost 6 bases to trimming and J lost 0 bases; unmatched junction nucleotides: 7. CDR3 length: 16 amino acids. Germline CDR1 is MNHEY and CDR2 is SVGEGT. The CDR3 here is CASRPGTSGNSYEQYF. The CDR3 region has the DNA TGTGCCAGCAGGCCTGGGACTAGCGGTAACTCCTACGAGCAGTACTTC.

The sample holds many counts of this clonotype. The V gene is TRBV28, the J gene TRBJ2-1, with 7 bases that match TRBD1. V lost 6 bases, J lost 8 bases, and 7 bases stayed unmatched. This CDR3 region has 13 residues. From germline, CDR1 is MDHEN and CDR2 SYDVKM. The DNA of the CDR3 is TGTGCCAGCAGGGCGCCCGGACAGGATGAGCAGTTCTTC. It encodes CASRAPGQDEQFF.

The rearrangement uses TRBV20-1 and TRBJ2-3; 11 positions match TRBD2. Unmatched junction bases numbered 8, after V lost 3 bases and J lost 3 bases. In germline, CDR1 is DFQATT, CDR2 SNEGSKA (reference sequence). This CDR3 spans 16 amino acids. The CDR3 sequence is CSASALAGVMTDTQYF. CDR3 DNA: TGCAGTGCTAGCGCACTAGCGGGAGTAATGACAGATACGCAGTATTTT.

The chain employs TRBV11-3 and TRBJ2-1; D uncertain. Germline CDR1 and CDR2: SGHNT and YENEEA. The V end lost 0 bases, the J end lost 8 bases, and 8 bases lay between the germline ends. This CDR3 spans 13 amino acids. CDR3 DNA: TGTGCCAGCAGCTTAGATCTGGTCGATGAGCAGTTCTTC. Translation gives CASSLDLVDEQFF.

This clonotype was counted between two and nine times. The genes are TRBV29-1 and TRBJ2-7, with D hard to call. V was pared by 8 bases and J by 6 bases, with 14 bases between. The CDR3 loop spans 11 amino acids. The V gene's germline CDR1 is SQVTM and CDR2 ANQGSEA. The CDR3 sequence: CSTKAGIEQYF. CDR3 DNA: TGCAGCACAAAGGCTGGGATCGAGCAGTACTTC.

This clonotype was recorded many times. V usage is TRBV6-1 and J usage is TRBJ2-7, with 16 bases that match TRBD2. The CDR3 is made up of 16 amino acids. V shed 5 bases and J 6 bases; nucleotides not matched to a gene: 7. CDR1 and CDR2 from the germline V gene are MNHNS and SASEGT. CDR3 residues: CASSSGLAGGPGEQYF. CDR3 in DNA: TGTGCCAGCAGTTCGGGACTAGCGGGAGGGCCGGGCGAGCAGTACTTC.

CDR3 sequence reads: CASSQGHPHGQYF. CDR3 nucleotide sequence: TGTGCCAGCAGCCAAGGTCACCCTCATGGACAGTACTTC. The V call is TRBV18, the J call TRBJ2-5; D ambiguous. This CDR3 is built from 13 residues. The germline V gene encodes CDR1 KGHSH and CDR2 LQKENI. V dropped 8 bases and J dropped 11 bases, with 21 bases sitting between them.

This clonotype occurred a few times. The chain uses TRBV20-1 and TRBJ2-7; 8 nucleotides line up with TRBD1. Trimming removed 3 bases from V and 0 bases from J; junction bases left unmatched: 7. The CDR3 totals 15 residues. Germline V lookup: CDR1 DFQATT, CDR2 SNEGSKA (reference sequence). The CDR3 region has the DNA TGCAGTGCTAGGGGGGACAGGCCTAACTCCTACGAGCAGTACTTC. The encoded protein is CSARGDRPNSYEQYF.

This clonotype has a handful of counts. The CDR3 region is CAIGRGRNEQFF. The CDR3 DNA is TGTGCCATCGGGCGGGGTCGGAATGAGCAGTTCTTC. The chain carries TRBV6-2 or TRBV6-3 and TRBJ2-1; tentatively, D is TRBD2 (6 bases). The CDR3 runs to 12 residues. In germline, CDR1 is MNHEY, CDR2 SVGEGT. V dropped 10 bases and J dropped 7 bases, with 14 bases sitting between them.

This clonotype showed up just a few times. CDR3 region: CASSFLMREKLFF. CDR3 in DNA: TGTGCCAGCAGTTTCCTCATGCGGGAAAAACTGTTTTTT. This chain links TRBV28 with TRBJ1-4; D gene ambiguous. This CDR3 comprises 13 residues. Germline V gene data show CDR1 as MDHEN and CDR2 as SYDVKM. Trimming removed 3 bases from V and 8 bases from J, with 10 bases in between.

This clonotype was counted a few times. The V and J genes are TRBV19 and TRBJ2-1, with TRBD1 matching 7 bases. The junction had 11 bases not matched to a gene; V was cut back by 7 bases and J by 5 bases. The CDR3 runs to 15 residues. Per germline, CDR1 LNHDA and CDR2 SQIVND (reference sequence). The CDR3 sequence: CASMSAGTANNEQFF. The CDR3 DNA reads as TGTGCCAGTATGAGCGCAGGGACAGCTAACAATGAGCAGTTCTTC.

This clonotype was observed at least ten times. This chain links TRBV28 with TRBJ2-1; no firm D call. The CDR3 totals 15 residues. Trimming shortened V by 7 bases and J by 0 bases, and 13 bases separated the two germline ends. CDR1 MDHEN and CDR2 SYDVKM come from the germline V gene. The CDR3 reads CASTLLGSSYNEQFF. The CDR3 nucleotides are TGTGCCAGCACCCTTTTAGGAAGCTCCTACAATGAGCAGTTCTTC.

This clonotype was counted ten times or more. V is TRBV6-1 and J is TRBJ1-5; D gene ambiguous. There are 14 residues in the CDR3. V gave up 2 bases and J gave up 2 bases, with 7 bases separating them. The germline CDR1 and CDR2 sequences are MNHNS and SASEGT. The CDR3 DNA reads as TGTGCCAGCAGTGAACTGGGAGGCAATCAGCCCCAGCATTTT. Its protein is CASSELGGNQPQHF.

This chain joins TRBV19 and TRBJ2-1; D might be TRBD2 (6 bases). CDR3 length: 17 residues. Per the germline V gene, CDR1 is LNHDA and CDR2 is SQIVND (reference sequence). Trimming left V 1 base short and J 4 bases short, with 17 bases between. The CDR3 DNA follows: TGTGCCAGTAGTATAGTTTCGGCGGGACTTCTTTACAATGAGCAGTTCTTC. Its protein is CASSIVSAGLLYNEQFF.

The CDR3, as DNA: TGTGCCAGCAGCTTTAGCCCTGCGAACACCGGGGAGCTGTTTTTT. As protein: CASSFSPANTGELFF. The genes are TRBV7-9 and TRBJ2-2; D unresolved. The ends were cut back, 3 bases at V and 0 bases at J, with 8 bases in the middle. The CDR3 totals 15 residues. CDR1 is SEHNR and CDR2 is FQNEAQ in the germline V gene (reference sequence).

This chain connects TRBV5-1 to TRBJ1-4, with 9 positions matching TRBD1. V shed 5 bases and J 8 bases; nucleotides not matched to a gene: 7. The CDR3 has 14 amino acids. CDR1 and CDR2 from the germline V gene are SGHRS and YFSETQ. The CDR3 sequence: CASRQTGGREKLFF. CDR3 in DNA: TGCGCCAGCAGACAGACAGGGGGAAGGGAAAAACTGTTTTTT.